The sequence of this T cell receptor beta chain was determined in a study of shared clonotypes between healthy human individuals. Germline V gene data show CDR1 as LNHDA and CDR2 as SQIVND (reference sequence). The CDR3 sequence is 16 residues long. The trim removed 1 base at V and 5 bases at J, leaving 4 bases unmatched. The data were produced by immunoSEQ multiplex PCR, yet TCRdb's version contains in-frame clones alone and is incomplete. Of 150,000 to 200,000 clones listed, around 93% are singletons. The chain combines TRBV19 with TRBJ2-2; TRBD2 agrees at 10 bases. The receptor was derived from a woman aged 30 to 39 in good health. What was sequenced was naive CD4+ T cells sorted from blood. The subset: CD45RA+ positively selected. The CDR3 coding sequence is TGTGCCAGTAGTATAGGGCTAGCGGGAGTTACCGGGGAGCTGTTTTTT. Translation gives CASSIGLAGVTGELFF.